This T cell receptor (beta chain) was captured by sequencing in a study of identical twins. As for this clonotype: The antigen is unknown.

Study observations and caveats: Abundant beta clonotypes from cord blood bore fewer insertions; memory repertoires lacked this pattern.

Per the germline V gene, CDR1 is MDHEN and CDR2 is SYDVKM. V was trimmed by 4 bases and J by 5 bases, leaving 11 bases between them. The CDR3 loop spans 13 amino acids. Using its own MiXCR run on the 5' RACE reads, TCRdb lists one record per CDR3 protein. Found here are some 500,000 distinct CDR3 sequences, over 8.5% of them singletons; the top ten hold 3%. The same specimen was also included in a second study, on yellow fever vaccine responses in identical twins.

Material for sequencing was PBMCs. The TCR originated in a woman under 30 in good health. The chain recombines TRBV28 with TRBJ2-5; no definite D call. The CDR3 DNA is TGTGCCAGCAGTTCTCCGTGGGGTGAGACCCAGTACTTC. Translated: CASSSPWGETQYF.